Each of the 29 T cell receptor beta chains below was sequenced from the same sample in a study of blood T cell repertoires in COVID-19. Sequenced by immunoSEQ multiplex PCR; TCRdb stores in-frame clones only, minus some. The repertoire includes roughly 190,000 clones, roughly 80% of them detected once, and about 14% sits in the top ten. The sample was peripheral blood. Receptors were obtained from a woman in her 70s with COVID-19, enrolled during active disease.

The chain links TRBV18 to TRBJ1-3; TRBD1 might be the D (6 bases). V lost 3 bases and J lost 0, with 12 bases in between. CDR3 length: 16 amino acids. Per the germline V gene, CDR1 is KGHSH and CDR2 is LQKENI. The CDR3 DNA reads TGTGCCAGCTCACCCCGACAGGTAGACTCTGGAAACACCATATATTTT. Its protein is CASSPRQVDSGNTIYF.

The genes are TRBV28 and TRBJ2-7; D may be TRBD1 (6 bases). Trimming cost V 5 bases and J 5 bases, with 16 bases left between them. Per germline, CDR1 MDHEN and CDR2 SYDVKM. The CDR3 contains 14 residues. CDR3 residues: CASSPLQGGHEQYV. The CDR3 nucleotides are TGTGCCAGCAGTCCGTTACAGGGCGGACACGAGCAGTACGTC.

The J gene is TRBJ2-5, the V gene TRBV5-6; perhaps TRBD2 as D (5 bases). CDR1 is SGHDT, CDR2 YYEEEE, per germline. With 0 bases removed from V and 4 bases from J, the gap between germline ends came to 13 bases. This CDR3 is 15 amino acids long. The CDR3 spells CASSLAGREAETQYF. DNA for the CDR3: TGTGCCAGCAGCTTGGCCGGACGGGAAGCAGAGACCCAGTACTTC.

The V gene is TRBV5-1, the J gene TRBJ1-1; 7 positions agree with TRBD1. CDR1 and CDR2 from the germline V gene are SGHRS and YFSETQ. With V trimmed by 5 bases and J by 0 bases, 10 bases remained unmatched. This CDR3 spans 16 amino acids. The DNA for the CDR3 is TGCGCCAGCAGATCGGGACAGACTATCATGAACACTGAAGCTTTCTTT. Protein: CASRSGQTIMNTEAFF.

This chain joins TRBV27 and TRBJ1-2, with TRBD1 as a possible D gene (6 bases). Germline values: CDR1 MNHEY, CDR2 SMNVEV (reference sequence). V was clipped by 3 bases and J by 2 bases, with 10 bases between them. The CDR3 length is 14 residues. The CDR3 DNA is TGTGCCAGCAGTTTTAGGCAGGGGAACTATGGCTACACCTTC. This translates into CASSFRQGNYGYTF.

J is TRBJ2-2 and V is TRBV19; 12 bases map to TRBD2. Germline CDR1 LNHDA, CDR2 SQIVND (reference sequence). The CDR3 is 16 amino acids. V was clipped by 10 bases and J by 5 bases; unmatched bases: 11. CDR3 in amino acids: CATRDYTSGRTGELFF. The CDR3 DNA follows: TGTGCCACCCGTGACTACACTAGCGGGAGGACCGGGGAGCTGTTTTTT.

The chain joins TRBV25-1 to TRBJ1-6; weak D call: TRBD1 (6 bases). Per germline, CDR1 MGHDK and CDR2 SYGVNS. The CDR3 is made up of 15 amino acids. V lost 3 bases to trimming and J lost 10 bases, with 16 bases between them. CDR3 coding DNA: TGTGCCAGCAGTGATTCCGCCAGGGGAGAATCACCCCTCCACTTT. Amino acid sequence: CASSDSARGESPLHF.

The chain links TRBV7-9 to TRBJ1-4; unclear D gene. V was shortened by 6 bases and J by 3 bases, with 5 bases between the two germline ends. Germline V gene lookup returns CDR1 SEHNR and CDR2 FQNEAQ (reference sequence). The CDR3 is 12 residues long. The CDR3 sequence is CASRYSNEKLFF. Written as DNA, the CDR3 is TGTGCCAGCAGATATTCTAATGAAAAACTGTTTTTT.

J is TRBJ1-5 and V is TRBV6-5; 7 bases match TRBD1. V was pared by 2 bases and J by 2 bases, with 0 bases of the junction left unmatched. The CDR3 is made up of 14 amino acids. Per the germline V gene, CDR1 is MNHEY and CDR2 is SVGAGI. The CDR3 nucleotides are TGTGCCAGCAGTTACGGACAGGGCAATCAGCCCCAGCATTTT. Its translation: CASSYGQGNQPQHF.

The V call is TRBV7-9, the J call TRBJ1-3; no definite D call. The CDR3 has 16 residues. V was pared by 3 bases and J by 0 bases, with 12 bases between. CDR1 SEHNR and CDR2 FQNEAQ come from the germline V gene (reference sequence). CDR3 in DNA: TGTGCCAGCAGCTTTGGTATGAGCACCTCTGGAAACACCATATATTTT. Translated, it gives CASSFGMSTSGNTIYF.

The chain links TRBV3-1 (or the pseudogene TRBV3-2) to TRBJ2-3; TRBD2 aligns across 8 bases. CDR1 is LGHDT and CDR2 is YNNKEL in the germline V gene (reference sequence). V lost 2 bases and J lost 5; bases outside the gene matches: 15. The CDR3 runs 18 residues. The CDR3 DNA reads TGTGCCAGCAGCCAACGCCATCAGGCACTAGCGGAGGGAGATACGCAGTATTTT. It is translated as CASSQRHQALAEGDTQYF.

This clone was detected only a few times. V and J are TRBV16 and TRBJ1-1, with no clear D. This CDR3 is 14 amino acids long. V lost 0 bases and J lost 2, with 7 bases in between. Germline CDR1 reads KGHSY; CDR2 reads FQNENV. Here the CDR3 reads CASSQSSSNTEAFF. The CDR3, as DNA: TGTGCCAGCAGCCAATCATCCAGTAACACTGAAGCTTTCTTT.

CDR3 in amino acids: CASSLGSAAPQYF. The CDR3, as DNA: TGTGCCAGCAGCTTAGGGTCGGCGGCACCGCAGTACTTC. V usage is TRBV7-2 and J usage is TRBJ2-7, with D hard to call. V lost 1 base and J lost 9, with 13 bases in between. CDR1 is SGHTA and CDR2 is FQGNSA in the germline V gene. The CDR3 length is 13 residues. Complete variable domain (other parts from reference TRBV7-2 and TRBJ2-7): GAGVSQSPSNKVTEKGKDVELRCDPISGHTALYWYRQSLGQGLEFLIYFQGNSAPDKSGLPSDRFSAERTGGSVSTLTIQRTQQEDSAVYLCASSLGSAAPQYFGPGTRLTVT.

The chain carries TRBV11-2 and TRBJ2-3; possible D gene TRBD2, 6 bases. CDR1 is SGHAT and CDR2 is FQNNGV in the germline V gene. CDR3 length: 17 amino acids. V was shortened by 2 bases and J by 4 bases, with 19 bases between the two germline ends. The CDR3 spells CASSLSGGVRVADTQYF. The CDR3 DNA reads as TGTGCCAGCAGCTTATCCGGCGGGGTCAGGGTGGCAGATACGCAGTATTTT.

The chain employs TRBV18 and TRBJ1-1; TRBD1 agrees at 8 bases. Trimming removed 6 bases from V and 0 bases from J; junction bases left unmatched: 3. The CDR3 has 14 amino acids. Germline V gene sequence: CDR1 KGHSH, CDR2 LQKENI. The CDR3 reads CASSDRAVNTEAFF. CDR3 sequence (DNA): TGTGCCAGCTCGGACAGGGCCGTGAACACTGAAGCTTTCTTT. The full variable domain, completed using reference TRBV18 and TRBJ1-1, is NAGVMQNPRHLVRRRGQEARLRCSPMKGHSHVYWYRQLPEEGLKFMVYLQKENIIDESGMPKERFSAEFPKEGPSILRIQQVVRGDSAAYFCASSDRAVNTEAFFGQGTRLTVV.

This clone has just one count. This sequence joins TRBV2 and TRBJ2-1, with D possibly TRBD1 on 6 matching bases. This CDR3 has 14 residues. Trimming took off 5 bases at V and 6 bases at J, with 14 bases between the two ends. Per germline, CDR1 SNHLY and CDR2 FYNNEI. CDR3 protein: CASSNQQGSNEQFF. The CDR3 nucleotides are TGTGCCAGCAGTAACCAACAGGGTAGCAATGAGCAGTTCTTC.

The chain carries TRBV27 and TRBJ2-7; TRBD1 agrees at 7 bases. The trim removed 3 bases at V and 2 bases at J, leaving 1 base unmatched. The CDR3 contains 13 residues. CDR1 and CDR2 (germline): MNHEY, SMNVEV (reference sequence). The CDR3 reads CASSFGTAYEQYF. The CDR3 region has the DNA TGTGCCAGCAGTTTTGGGACAGCCTACGAGCAGTACTTC.

J is TRBJ2-7 and V is TRBV11-3, with TRBD1 as a possible D gene (5 bases). Deletions cut 1 base from V and 3 bases from J, with 7 bases between. Germline V gene sequence: CDR1 SGHNT, CDR2 YENEEA. The length of the CDR3 is 13 residues. This CDR3 is CASSLGDSYEQYF. In nucleotides, the CDR3 is TGTGCCAGCAGCTTAGGCGACAGCTACGAGCAGTACTTC.

About this clone itself: This sample includes further DNA sequences coding for the same CDR3. This chain connects TRBV29-1 to TRBJ1-2, with 11 nucleotides matching TRBD1. CDR3 size: 13 residues. Germline values: CDR1 SQVTM, CDR2 ANQGSEA. The ends lost 6 bases at V and 5 bases at J; junction bases unmatched: 5. CDR3 in amino acids: CSVRTGGRYGYTF. For the CDR3, the DNA is TGCAGCGTAAGGACAGGGGGCCGGTATGGCTACACCTTC.

The chain couples TRBV5-8 to TRBJ2-7, with D hard to call. Per germline, CDR1 SGHTS and CDR2 YDEGEE. The CDR3 contains 13 residues. V was cut by 2 bases and J by 0 bases, with 6 bases left in between. CDR3 sequence: CASSLQSSYEQYV. In DNA form, the CDR3 reads TGTGCCAGCAGCTTACAGAGCTCCTACGAGCAGTACGTC.

V is TRBV5-4 and J is TRBJ1-2; 8 positions agree with TRBD1. Germline V lookup: CDR1 SGHNT, CDR2 YYREEE (reference sequence). This CDR3 spans 13 amino acids. Trimming cost V 3 bases and J 7 bases; bases outside gene matches: 5. CDR3 residues: CASSSGQGPGYTF. CDR3 in DNA: TGTGCCAGCAGCTCAGGACAGGGTCCTGGCTACACCTTC.

The J gene is TRBJ1-5, the V gene TRBV28, with D possibly TRBD1 on 5 matching bases. Germline V gene lookup returns CDR1 MDHEN and CDR2 SYDVKM. CDR3 length: 15 residues. Trimming cost V 2 bases and J 4 bases, with 12 bases left between them. The CDR3 is CASSLQGGRNQPQHF. CDR3 bases: TGTGCCAGCAGTTTACAGGGAGGACGGAATCAGCCCCAGCATTTT. Together with reference TRBV28 and TRBJ1-5, the CDR3 gives the full variable domain: DVKVTQSSRYLVKRTGEKVFLECVQDMDHENMFWYRQDPGLGLRLIYFSYDVKMKEKGDIPEGYSVSREKKERFSLILESASTNQTSMYLCASSLQGGRNQPQHFGDGTRLSIL.

V usage is TRBV3-1 (or the pseudogene TRBV3-2) and J usage is TRBJ2-7; TRBD1 agrees at 7 bases. Germline V gene lookup returns CDR1 LGHDT and CDR2 YNNKEL (reference sequence). V was clipped by 1 base and J by 5 bases; unmatched bases: 11. This CDR3 is built from 16 residues. The CDR3 here is CASSQGGLGGQDEQYF. Here the CDR3 DNA reads TGTGCCAGCAGCCAAGGTGGTTTGGGTGGACAGGACGAGCAGTACTTC.

The chain joins TRBV10-3 to TRBJ1-3; D gene unclear. The CDR3 contains 15 residues. The germline CDR1 and CDR2 sequences are ENHRY and SYGVKD. V was pared by 4 bases and J by 0 bases, with 10 bases between. Here the CDR3 DNA reads TGTGCCATCAGTGCGTACGGAGACTCTGGAAACACCATATATTTT. Its protein product is CAISAYGDSGNTIYF.

This clone was seen just once. The chain carries TRBV28 and TRBJ2-7; the match to TRBD2 covers 8 bases. The ends lost 6 bases at V and 7 bases at J; junction bases unmatched: 8. Germline V lookup: CDR1 MDHEN, CDR2 SYDVKM. This CDR3 contains 13 residues. CDR3 region: CASSRGTSGEQYV. CDR3 DNA sequence: TGTGCCAGCAGCAGAGGGACTAGTGGGGAGCAGTACGTC.

V and J are TRBV10-2 and TRBJ1-5; maybe TRBD1 (5 bases). The CDR3 is 12 amino acids. With 0 bases removed from V and 9 bases from J, the gap between germline ends came to 6 bases. Germline V gene sequence: CDR1 WSHSY, CDR2 SAAADI. The CDR3, as DNA: TGCGCCAGCAGTGAGTCGGGGCCGCCCCAGCATTTT. Translating it yields CASSESGPPQHF.

This chain uses TRBV5-1 with TRBJ2-3, with TRBD2 matching 14 bases. Trimming cost V 4 bases and J 3 bases; bases outside gene matches: 4. The CDR3 sequence is 16 residues long. Germline CDR1 reads SGHRS; CDR2 reads YFSETQ. The CDR3 DNA follows: TGCGCCAGCAGCAAGACTAGCGGGGGGGCGACAGATACGCAGTATTTT. Translation gives CASSKTSGGATDTQYF.

The rearrangement joins TRBV25-1 to TRBJ1-1, with 7 bases lining up with TRBD1. The J segment lost 11 bases and the V segment lost 4 bases, leaving 22 bases of the junction unmatched. Germline V lookup: CDR1 MGHDK, CDR2 SYGVNS. The CDR3 loop spans 17 amino acids. The CDR3 is CASSGITGETGSRRAFF. The CDR3 bases are TGTGCCAGCAGTGGTATAACAGGGGAAACCGGGTCCCGTCGCGCTTTCTTT.

The J gene is TRBJ2-3, the V gene TRBV28, with D possibly TRBD2 on 5 matching bases. The germline V and J ends were trimmed by 4 bases and 0 bases, with 11 bases remaining between them. The CDR3 sequence is 15 residues long. Germline V lookup: CDR1 MDHEN, CDR2 SYDVKM. CDR3 in amino acids: CASSSLGVSTDTQYF. In DNA, the CDR3 is TGTGCCAGCAGTTCCCTCGGGGTGAGCACAGATACGCAGTATTTT. The variable domain in full, with the rest retrieved from reference TRBV28 and TRBJ2-3, is DVKVTQSSRYLVKRTGEKVFLECVQDMDHENMFWYRQDPGLGLRLIYFSYDVKMKEKGDIPEGYSVSREKKERFSLILESASTNQTSMYLCASSSLGVSTDTQYFGPGTRLTVL.